The count of the clone carrying this T cell receptor (beta chain) is one. What it binds is unknown. The CDR3 has 17 amino acids. The junction had 6 bases not matched to a gene; V was cut back by 1 base and J by 1 base. CDR1 and CDR2 (germline): LGHNA, YSLEER. The data stem from a study of T-cell memory formation after mild COVID-19. Study results and caveats: Second-wave clones that peaked on day 37 lacked confirmed SARS-CoV-2 specificity.

TCRdb redid the calling of the 5' RACE reads with MiXCR, one entry per CDR3 protein. The data show about 410,000 distinct CDR3 sequences, about 20% seen once. Input material: PBMCs or a T cell subset sorted from them (not recorded which). This TCR was recovered from a man between 18 and 29 years old who had mild COVID-19 (a few samples of this study predate the infection). Cell type and time point are not known. V is TRBV4-3 and J is TRBJ2-2; 7 nucleotides line up with TRBD1. CDR3 bases: TGCGCCAGCAGCCAAGGGGATAACAGGGGGAACACCGGGGAGCTGTTTTTT. Protein product: CASSQGDNRGNTGELFF.